These 10 T cell receptor beta chains originate from one sample sequenced in a study of blood T cells in healthy people across ages. Sample-barcoded 5' priming and a J-beta primer mix drove a second PCR of roughly 6 to 12 cycles. In TCRdb, the 5' RACE reads were re-called with MiXCR into one record per CDR3 protein. The sample has about 800,000 distinct CDR3 sequences; roughly 25% are singletons. The sample was also reused in another study, on T cells of mothers and their children.

Input material: blood. These receptors were collected from a boy aged 5-17 years in good health.

The gene calls are TRBV15 and TRBJ1-2; D gene uncertain. The CDR3 has 14 amino acids. With 0 bases removed from V and 2 bases from J, the gap between germline ends came to 7 bases. The V gene's germline CDR1 is LNHNV and CDR2 YYDKDF (reference sequence). This CDR3 is CATSRDWVNYGYTF. CDR3 nucleotide sequence: TGTGCCACCAGCAGAGATTGGGTCAACTATGGCTACACCTTC. Full variable domain (rest looked up from reference TRBV15 and TRBJ1-2): DAMVIQNPRYQVTQFGKPVTLSCSQTLNHNVMYWYQQKSSQAPKLLFHYYDKDFNNEADTPDNFQSRRPNTSFCFLDIRSPGLGDTAMYLCATSRDWVNYGYTFGSGTRLTVV.

V gene TRBV29-1 combines with J gene TRBJ1-3; no clear D gene. V dropped 7 bases and J dropped 4 bases, with 11 bases sitting between them. There are 12 residues in the CDR3. CDR1 is SQVTM, CDR2 ANQGSEA, per germline. CDR3 in amino acids: CSAGSMGNTIYF. Written as DNA, the CDR3 is TGCAGCGCCGGGAGTATGGGAAACACCATATATTTT.

This clonotype was detected once. The chain recombines TRBV12-3 or TRBV12-4 with TRBJ2-3, with D possibly TRBD2 on 5 matching bases. Trimming shortened V by 8 bases and J by 2 bases, and 14 bases separated the two germline ends. This CDR3 has 14 residues. The CDR3: CASVVSGPTDTQYF. The CDR3, as DNA: TGTGCCAGCGTGGTGAGCGGCCCCACAGATACGCAGTATTTT.

In its sample, this clonotype was seen a few times. J is TRBJ2-7 and V is TRBV6-2 or TRBV6-3; D is perhaps TRBD2 (5 bases). Germline-derived CDR1 and CDR2 are MNHEY and SVGEGT. V shed 7 bases and J shed 3 bases, with 10 bases lying between them. The length of the CDR3 is 12 residues. CDR3 residues: CASTERNYEQYF. CDR3 DNA sequence: TGTGCCAGCACTGAGCGGAACTACGAGCAGTACTTC.

The table lists this clonotype with a few counts. The V call is TRBV5-1, the J call TRBJ2-5, with 11 bases that match TRBD1. The last part of the DNA fits TRBJ2-7 better; the J call may be wrong. Germline V lookup: CDR1 SGHRS, CDR2 YFSETQ. The CDR3 runs 15 residues. CDR3 amino acids: CASSGSGTGGSEQYF. In DNA form, the CDR3 reads TGCGCCAGCAGCGGGTCCGGGACAGGGGGTTCCGAGCAGTACTTC.

The genes are TRBV29-1 and TRBJ2-1; 7 bases match TRBD1. The junction had 4 bases not matched to a gene; V was cut back by 4 bases and J by 7 bases. The CDR3 length is 12 residues. CDR1 and CDR2 from the germline V gene are SQVTM and ANQGSEA. This CDR3 is CSVVEGANEQFF. CDR3 nucleotides: TGCAGCGTTGTAGAGGGGGCTAATGAGCAGTTCTTC.

A few counts support this clonotype. This sequence joins TRBV6-5 and TRBJ2-5; D could derive from TRBD1 or TRBD2 (5 bases each). Gene TRBJ2-7 matches the end of the DNA better, so the J call may be wrong. The V gene's germline CDR1 is MNHEY and CDR2 SVGAGI. This CDR3 has 14 residues. The CDR3 DNA reads TGTGCCAGCAGTTACAAGGGGACCTCCTACGAGCAGTACTTC. Translation gives CASSYKGTSYEQYF.

This chain links TRBV28 with TRBJ2-7; 7 nucleotides line up with TRBD1. Germline assignment: CDR1 MDHEN and CDR2 SYDVKM. The CDR3 has 16 residues. V shed 3 bases, J shed 2 bases, and the junction held 10 bases outside the gene matches. As DNA, the CDR3 is TGTGCCAGCAGTTTGCGATATCGACAGGGTCCCTACGAGCAGTACTTC. Translating it yields CASSLRYRQGPYEQYF.

The chain has TRBV2 and TRBJ2-2, with D perhaps assigned TRBD1 or TRBD2 (5 bases each). V lost 8 bases to trimming and J lost 0 bases, with 13 bases between them. The CDR3 has 15 residues. The germline V gene encodes CDR1 SNHLY and CDR2 FYNNEI. The chain's CDR3 is CASQVVGANTGELFF. The DNA of the CDR3 is TGTGCCAGCCAGGTCGTGGGGGCGAACACCGGGGAGCTGTTTTTT.

The rearrangement joins TRBV18 to TRBJ2-5; D tentatively reads TRBD1 or TRBD2 (5 bases each). CDR3 length equals 16 residues. V lost 3 bases and J lost 3, with 17 bases in between. Germline V CDR1 and CDR2: KGHSH, LQKENI. This CDR3 is CASSPGEVVHKETQYF. DNA for the CDR3: TGTGCCAGCTCACCGGGGGAAGTCGTACACAAAGAGACCCAGTACTTC. The entire variable domain, with the rest obtained from reference TRBV18 and TRBJ2-5, is as follows: NAGVMQNPRHLVRRRGQEARLRCSPMKGHSHVYWYRQLPEEGLKFMVYLQKENIIDESGMPKERFSAEFPKEGPSILRIQQVVRGDSAAYFCASSPGEVVHKETQYFGPGTRLLVL.